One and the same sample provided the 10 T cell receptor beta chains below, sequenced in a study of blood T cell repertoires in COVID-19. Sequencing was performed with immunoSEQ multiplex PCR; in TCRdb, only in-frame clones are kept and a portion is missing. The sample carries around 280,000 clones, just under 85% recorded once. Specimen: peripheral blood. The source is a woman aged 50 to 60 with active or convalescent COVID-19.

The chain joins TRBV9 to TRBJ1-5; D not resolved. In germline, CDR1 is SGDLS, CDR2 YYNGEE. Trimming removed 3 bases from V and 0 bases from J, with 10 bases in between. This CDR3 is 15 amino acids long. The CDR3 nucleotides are TGTGCCAGCAGCGCCGGAGCGGTTAGCAATCAGCCCCAGCATTTT. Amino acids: CASSAGAVSNQPQHF.

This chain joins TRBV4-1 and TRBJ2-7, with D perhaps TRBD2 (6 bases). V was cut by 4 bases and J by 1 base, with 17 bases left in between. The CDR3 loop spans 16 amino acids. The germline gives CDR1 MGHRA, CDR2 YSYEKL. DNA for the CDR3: TGCGCCAGCAGCCTAGGCCCCAGCGGGTCGTCCTACGAGCAGTACTTC. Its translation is CASSLGPSGSSYEQYF.

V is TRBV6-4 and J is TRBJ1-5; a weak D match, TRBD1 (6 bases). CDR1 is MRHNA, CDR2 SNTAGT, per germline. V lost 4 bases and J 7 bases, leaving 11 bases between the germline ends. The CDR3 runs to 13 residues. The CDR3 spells CASSVQGNQPQHF. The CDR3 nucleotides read TGTGCCAGCAGTGTACAGGGAAACCAGCCCCAGCATTTT.

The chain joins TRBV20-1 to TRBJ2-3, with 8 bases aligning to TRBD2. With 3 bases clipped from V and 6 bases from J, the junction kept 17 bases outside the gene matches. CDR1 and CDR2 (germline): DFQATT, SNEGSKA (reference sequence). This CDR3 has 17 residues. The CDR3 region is CSASNVGRGDLMDTQYF. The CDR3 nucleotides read TGCAGTGCTAGTAATGTCGGGCGGGGGGACCTAATGGATACGCAGTATTTT.

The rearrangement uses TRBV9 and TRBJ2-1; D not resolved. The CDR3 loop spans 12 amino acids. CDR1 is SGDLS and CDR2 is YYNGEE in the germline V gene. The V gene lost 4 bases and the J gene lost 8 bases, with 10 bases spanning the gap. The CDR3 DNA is TGTGCCAGCAGCCTCTACGGGTATGAGCAGTTCTTC. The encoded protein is CASSLYGYEQFF.

CDR3 bases: TGCAGCGTCTACCACAGGAACACTGAAGCTTTCTTT. This gives the protein CSVYHRNTEAFF. The chain links TRBV29-1 to TRBJ1-1; D is unresolved. V was shortened by 6 bases and J by 1 base, with 9 bases between the two germline ends. Germline V gene data show CDR1 as SQVTM and CDR2 as ANQGSEA. The length of the CDR3 is 12 residues.

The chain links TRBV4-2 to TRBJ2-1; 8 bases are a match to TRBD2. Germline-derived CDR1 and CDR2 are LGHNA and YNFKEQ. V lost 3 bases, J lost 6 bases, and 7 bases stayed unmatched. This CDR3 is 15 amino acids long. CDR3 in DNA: TGTGCCAGCAGCCACATAGGGACTAGTGGCAATGAGCAGTTCTTC. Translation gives CASSHIGTSGNEQFF.

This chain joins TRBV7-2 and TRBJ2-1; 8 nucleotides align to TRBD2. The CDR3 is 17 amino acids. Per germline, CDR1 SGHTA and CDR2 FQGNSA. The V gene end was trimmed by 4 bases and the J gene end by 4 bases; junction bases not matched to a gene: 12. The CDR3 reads CASSSSGLAGRYNEQFF. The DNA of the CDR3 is TGTGCCAGCAGCTCAAGCGGGCTAGCGGGTCGATACAATGAGCAGTTCTTC.

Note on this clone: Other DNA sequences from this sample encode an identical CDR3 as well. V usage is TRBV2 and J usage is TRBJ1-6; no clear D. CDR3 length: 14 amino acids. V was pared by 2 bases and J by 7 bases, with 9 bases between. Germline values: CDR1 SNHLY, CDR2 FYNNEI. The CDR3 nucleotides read TGTGCCAGCAGTGAACCCCAGGCGAATTCACCCCTCCACTTT. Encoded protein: CASSEPQANSPLHF.

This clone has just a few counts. The chain's CDR3 is CASSLVGGRAPHEQYF. CDR3 sequence (DNA): TGCGCCAGCAGCTTGGTGGGAGGGAGGGCCCCCCACGAGCAGTACTTC. The J gene is TRBJ2-7, the V gene TRBV5-1; 7 nucleotides agree with TRBD2. Germline lookup yields CDR1 SGHRS and CDR2 YFSETQ. The CDR3 spans 16 residues. With V trimmed by 0 bases and J by 5 bases, 11 bases remained unmatched.